The 8 T cell receptor beta chains below come from one sample, sequenced in a study of regulatory T cells in long-lasting Graves disease. The time point here: persistent/refractory GD, antithyroid drugs over 5 years with positive TRAb. Preparation of the TCR library used RNA extracted from PBMCs. Both iRepertoire HTBI primers and Arm-PCR of CDR3 regions were used to build the TCR beta libraries. TCRdb re-called the multiplex PCR reads through MiXCR, storing one row per CDR3 protein. Among about 470,000 distinct CDR3 sequences listed, less than 25% were seen once. This material consisted of peripheral blood mononuclear cells (PBMCs), taken when the disease was refractory, from a patient treated with antithyroid drugs. These receptors were collected from a female donor with Graves disease.

In its sample, this clonotype was seen a few times. This rearrangement joins TRBV5-1 to TRBJ2-7, with TRBD2 matching 13 bases. This CDR3 is built from 14 residues. Losses at the gene ends were 3 bases for V and 9 bases for J; bases not matched to a gene: 6. Germline V lookup: CDR1 SGHRS, CDR2 YFSETQ. CDR3 protein: CASSSGLAGATQYF. CDR3 nucleotide sequence: TGCGCCAGCAGCTCCGGACTAGCGGGAGCCACGCAGTACTTC.

This clonotype was recorded a few times. This may be a read error: a much more frequent sequence differs by one nucleotide. The genes are TRBV27 and TRBJ2-7; tentatively, D is TRBD2 (5 bases). Per the germline V gene, CDR1 is MNHEY and CDR2 is SMNVEV (reference sequence). This CDR3 contains 15 residues. Deletions cut 2 bases from V and 6 bases from J, with 17 bases between. Written as DNA, the CDR3 is TGTGCCAGCAGTTTAGGTATTGGCGGGCTTAGCGAGCAGTACTTC. It encodes CASSLGIGGLSEQYF.

A few counts support this clonotype. A read error may be the cause here, since a much bigger clone is one base away. The V and J genes are TRBV28 and TRBJ1-5; D remains unclear. The CDR3 runs 14 residues. The V gene's germline CDR1 is MDHEN and CDR2 SYDVKM. The CDR3 bases are TGTACCAGCAGCCCCGACGGACGCAATCAGCCCCAGCATTTT. Amino acids: CTSSPDGRNQPQHF. The full variable domain, its missing parts supplied by reference TRBV28 and TRBJ1-5, is DVKVTQSSRYLVKRTGEKVFLECVQDMDHENMFWYRQDPGLGLRLIYFSYDVKMKEKGDIPEGYSVSREKKERFSLILESASTNQTSMYLCTSSPDGRNQPQHFGDGTRLSIL.

This clonotype was observed many times. This chain joins TRBV7-2 and TRBJ2-5, with 7 nucleotides matching TRBD1. The V segment lost 6 bases and the J segment 0 bases; nucleotides outside the gene matches: 7. In germline, CDR1 is SGHTA, CDR2 FQGNSA. CDR3 size: 15 residues. The CDR3 nucleotides are TGTGCCAGCAGTCGTACAGGGGAATACCAAGAGACCCAGTACTTC. It codes for CASSRTGEYQETQYF.

Note on this clonotype: Since no conserved phenylalanine or tryptophan closes the CDR3, a read error is the likely cause. The DNA is omitted, as the CDR3 cannot be located on it reliably, and the CDR3 follows TCRdb's listing. V is TRBV27 and J is TRBJ2-1; the table's D gene call, TRBD2, was not cross checked with the DNA. Inclusive of both ends, the CDR3 amounts to 14 amino acids. Germline values: CDR1 MNHEY, CDR2 SMNVEV (reference sequence). This CDR3 is CASSHQPLAGALSL.

The gene calls are TRBV28 and TRBJ2-7; 8 bases match TRBD2. CDR3 length: 16 amino acids. CDR1 and CDR2 from the germline V gene are MDHEN and SYDVKM. V shed 6 bases and J 4 bases; nucleotides not matched to a gene: 14. The CDR3 bases are TGTGCCAGCAGAAACCCGGTGAGCGGGAGAGGATACGAGCAGTACTTC. Amino acids: CASRNPVSGRGYEQYF.

This clonotype showed up many times. The chain's CDR3 is CASSAGGETQYF. The DNA for the CDR3 is TGTGCCAGCAGTGCAGGGGGGGAGACCCAGTACTTC. This chain joins TRBV6-1 and TRBJ2-5; D may be TRBD1 (7 bases). This CDR3 comprises 12 residues. Trimming cost V 4 bases and J 5 bases, with 8 bases left between them. Per the germline V gene, CDR1 is MNHNS and CDR2 is SASEGT.

On this clonotype itself: A read error may account for a junction end that differs from germline. The V gene is TRBV6-1, the J gene TRBJ2-7; tentatively, D is TRBD2 (5 bases). CDR1 and CDR2 from the germline V gene are MNHNS and SASEGT. The CDR3 sequence is 11 residues long. CDR3 in amino acids: CVSGPAYEQYF. In nucleotides, the CDR3 is TGTGTCAGCGGACCTGCCTACGAGCAGTACTTC.